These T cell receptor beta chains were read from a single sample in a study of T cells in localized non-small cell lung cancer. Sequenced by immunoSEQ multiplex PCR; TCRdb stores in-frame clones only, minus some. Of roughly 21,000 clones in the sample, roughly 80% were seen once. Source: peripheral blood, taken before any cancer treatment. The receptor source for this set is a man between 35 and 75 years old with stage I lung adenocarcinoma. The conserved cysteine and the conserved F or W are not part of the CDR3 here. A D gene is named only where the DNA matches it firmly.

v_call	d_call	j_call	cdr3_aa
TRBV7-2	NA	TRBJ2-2	ASTLGWTTGGELF
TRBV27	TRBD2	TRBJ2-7	ASSFASGRAVDEQY
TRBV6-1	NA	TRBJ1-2	ASSEANYGYT
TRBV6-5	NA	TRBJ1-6	ASSSPGGGNSPLH
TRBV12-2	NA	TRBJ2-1	ASRDIVKLGRISSYNEQF
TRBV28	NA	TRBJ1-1	ASSLVESNTEAF
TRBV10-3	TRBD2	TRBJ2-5	AINRGLAGEETQY
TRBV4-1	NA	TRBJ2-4	ASSHRQGREAKNIQY
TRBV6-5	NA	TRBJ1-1	ASSYLYGQLDTEAF
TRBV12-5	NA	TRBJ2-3	ASGLGAAQGTQY
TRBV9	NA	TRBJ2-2	ASSGGHNTGELF
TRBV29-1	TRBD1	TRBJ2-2	SVGQGANGELF
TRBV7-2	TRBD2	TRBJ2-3	ASLEEGLAGALLTDTQY
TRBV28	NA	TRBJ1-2	ASSLFLIPEEDGYT
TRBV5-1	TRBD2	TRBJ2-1	ASSYGTSLSNEQF
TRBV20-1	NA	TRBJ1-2	SANGGDGYT
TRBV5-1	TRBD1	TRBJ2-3	ASRELQGYRATDTQY
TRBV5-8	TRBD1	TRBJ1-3	ASSVYRGSGNTIY
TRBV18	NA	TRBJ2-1	ASSQFPRVEQF
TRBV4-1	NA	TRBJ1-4	ASSPRTLLAANEKLF
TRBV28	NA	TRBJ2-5	ASSRLALQGKETQY
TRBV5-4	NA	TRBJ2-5	ASSPKTGTRQETQY